The 16 T cell receptor beta chains below all came from one sample that was sequenced in a study of blood T cell repertoires in COVID-19 (dated by TCRdb to 2020 to 2022). Library method: the immunoSEQ multiplex PCR assay. The source is immuneACCESS, and TCRdb retained only in-frame sequences with V and J called. Part of the clones is not carried over; for the studies checked, unresolved V genes explain less than half of this, and the remainder is unexplained. The sample table holds roughly 61,000 clones, of which around 67% were seen once. More than 11% of the sample rests with the top ten. The sample consisted of peripheral blood. The receptors shown here come from a woman in her 70s with acute or convalescent COVID-19.

The rearrangement joins TRBV9 to TRBJ2-3; 10 bases are a match to TRBD2. CDR3 length: 16 residues. Trimming took 4 bases from V and 3 from J; bases not matched to a gene: 8. Germline assignment: CDR1 SGDLS and CDR2 YYNGEE. CDR3 in amino acids: CASSPRLAGDTDTQYF. The CDR3, as DNA: TGTGCCAGCAGCCCGAGGCTAGCGGGGGATACAGATACGCAGTATTTT. Full variable domain (rest looked up from reference TRBV9 and TRBJ2-3): DSGVTQTPKHLITATGQRVTLRCSPRSGDLSVYWYQQSLDQGLQFLIQYYNGEERAKGNILERFSAQQFPDLHSELNLSSLELGDSALYFCASSPRLAGDTDTQYFGPGTRLTVL.

The genes are TRBV11-2 and TRBJ2-1; the match to TRBD2 covers 11 bases. CDR1 and CDR2 from the germline V gene are SGHAT and FQNNGV. After removal of 1 base from V and 6 bases from J, the junction contained 5 bases not matched to a gene. CDR3 length: 16 amino acids. CDR3: CASSLVLAGAFNEQFF. The CDR3 coding sequence is TGTGCCAGCAGCTTAGTACTAGCGGGGGCCTTCAATGAGCAGTTCTTC. Filled out from reference TRBV11-2 and TRBJ2-1, the complete variable domain reads EAGVAQSPRYKIIEKRQSVAFWCNPISGHATLYWYQQILGQGPKLLIQFQNNGVVDDSQLPKDRFSAERLKGVDSTLKIQPAKLEDSAVYLCASSLVLAGAFNEQFFGPGTRLTVL.

The CDR3 spells CASSFSGDKAMGYTF. The CDR3 nucleotides are TGCGCCAGCAGCTTTTCCGGGGACAAAGCAATGGGTTACACCTTC. The chain uses TRBV5-1 and TRBJ1-2; possibly TRBD1 for D (6 bases). The CDR3 loop spans 15 amino acids. Trimming stripped 2 bases from V and 11 bases from J, with 22 bases between. Germline CDR1 reads SGHRS; CDR2 reads YFSETQ.

A remark on this clone: This may stem from a read error, because a much larger clone lies one nucleotide away. The J gene is TRBJ1-1, the V gene TRBV5-1; the match to TRBD1 covers 8 bases. CDR1 SGHRS and CDR2 YFSETQ come from the germline V gene. Trimming cost V 2 bases and J 1 base; bases outside gene matches: 4. The CDR3 sequence is 15 residues long. Here the CDR3 DNA reads TGCGCCAGCAGCTTACAGGGGGTAGGGAACACTGAAGCTTTCTTT. This codes for CASSLQGVGNTEAFF.

This chain uses TRBV4-1 with TRBJ1-4; D perhaps matches TRBD1 (6 bases). The CDR3 sequence is 17 residues long. The germline V and J ends were trimmed by 2 bases and 1 base, with 14 bases remaining between them. Germline CDR1 MGHRA, CDR2 YSYEKL. This chain's CDR3 is CASSQRDPRGTNEKLFF. In DNA form, the CDR3 reads TGCGCCAGCAGCCAAAGGGACCCCAGGGGAACTAATGAAAAACTGTTTTTT.

This chain joins TRBV5-1 and TRBJ1-1, with TRBD1 as a possible D gene (5 bases). V was clipped by 4 bases and J by 0 bases, with 28 bases between them. This CDR3 is 20 amino acids long. The germline V gene encodes CDR1 SGHRS and CDR2 YFSETQ. The DNA for the CDR3 is TGCGCCAGCAGCCGCCACAGCGGGACCGCCCTGGGCGGGATGAACACTGAAGCTTTCTTT. Amino acids: CASSRHSGTALGGMNTEAFF.

The chain uses TRBV11-1 and TRBJ2-5, with D possibly matching TRBD1 (6 bases). Germline V CDR1 and CDR2: SGHAT, FQDESV (reference sequence). The germline V and J ends were trimmed by 5 bases and 4 bases, with 17 bases remaining between them. The CDR3 loop spans 15 amino acids. CDR3 loop: CASSLGTGRRETQYF. CDR3 bases: TGTGCCAGCAGCCTAGGTACAGGGCGGCGAGAGACCCAGTACTTC. Drawing the rest from reference TRBV11-1 and TRBJ2-5, the complete variable domain is EAEVAQSPRYKITEKSQAVAFWCDPISGHATLYWYRQILGQGPELLVQFQDESVVDDSQLPKDRFSAERLKGVDSTLKIQPAELGDSAMYLCASSLGTGRRETQYFGPGTRLLVL.

This chain joins TRBV18 and TRBJ2-5, with D possibly TRBD2 on 5 matching bases. The CDR3 loop spans 14 amino acids. V was pared by 2 bases and J by 4 bases, with 11 bases between. The germline CDR1 and CDR2 sequences are KGHSH and LQKENI. In DNA, the CDR3 is TGTGCCAGCTCACCATTTGAGGGCTTAGAGACCCAGTACTTC. Its protein is CASSPFEGLETQYF. The full variable domain, with the rest looked up from reference TRBV18 and TRBJ2-5, is NAGVMQNPRHLVRRRGQEARLRCSPMKGHSHVYWYRQLPEEGLKFMVYLQKENIIDESGMPKERFSAEFPKEGPSILRIQQVVRGDSAAYFCASSPFEGLETQYFGPGTRLLVL.

This clone was seen only a few times. The chain employs TRBV29-1 and TRBJ2-5; maybe TRBD1 (6 bases). CDR3 length: 12 residues. V lost 2 bases and J lost 4, with 8 bases in between. The germline V gene encodes CDR1 SQVTM and CDR2 ANQGSEA. This chain's CDR3 is CSVERTVETQYF. In nucleotides, the CDR3 is TGCAGCGTTGAAAGGACAGTAGAGACCCAGTACTTC. Full variable domain (rest looked up from reference TRBV29-1 and TRBJ2-5): SAVISQKPSRDICQRGTSLTIQCQVDSQVTMMFWYRQQPGQSLTLIATANQGSEATYESGFVIDKFPISRPNLTFSTLTVSNMSPEDSSIYLCSVERTVETQYFGPGTRLLVL.

The chain recombines TRBV5-4 with TRBJ1-2, with D tentatively TRBD1 (6 bases). This CDR3 has 15 amino acids. The V end lost 4 bases, the J end lost 2 bases, and 15 bases lay between the germline ends. Germline CDR1 SGHNT, CDR2 YYREEE (reference sequence). The chain's CDR3 is CASSRTDSLNYGYTF. The CDR3 DNA follows: TGTGCCAGCAGCCGGACGGACAGCCTGAACTATGGCTACACCTTC.

The rearrangement joins TRBV6-1 to TRBJ1-5, with D perhaps TRBD1 (6 bases). Germline CDR1 reads MNHNS; CDR2 reads SASEGT. V was shortened by 1 base and J by 2 bases, with 12 bases between the two germline ends. The CDR3 contains 16 residues. CDR3 in amino acids: CASSEVGAGGNQPQHF. CDR3 nucleotide sequence: TGTGCCAGCAGTGAAGTAGGGGCAGGGGGCAATCAGCCCCAGCATTTT.

This clone has a count of ten or more. This chain connects TRBV29-1 to TRBJ1-1, with D perhaps matching TRBD1 (5 bases). This CDR3 is built from 13 residues. Trimming took 6 bases from V and 4 from J, leaving 15 bases between them. Germline V CDR1 and CDR2: SQVTM, ANQGSEA. The CDR3 coding sequence is TGCAGCGTAGGCAGGGAATTTTCCACTGAAGCTTTCTTT. This encodes CSVGREFSTEAFF.

The chain has TRBV5-4 and TRBJ1-3; TRBD1 might be the D (6 bases). V was shortened by 4 bases and J by 4 bases, with 15 bases between the two germline ends. The CDR3 sequence is 15 residues long. Germline-derived CDR1 and CDR2 are SGHNT and YYREEE (reference sequence). The CDR3: CASSRGTLGGNTIYF. CDR3 bases: TGTGCCAGCAGCCGTGGGACACTCGGGGGAAACACCATATATTTT. Complete variable domain (other parts from reference TRBV5-4 and TRBJ1-3): ETGVTQSPTHLIKTRGQQVTLRCSSQSGHNTVSWYQQALGQGPQFIFQYYREEENGRGNFPPRFSGLQFPNYSSELNVNALELDDSALYLCASSRGTLGGNTIYFGEGSWLTVV.

The chain links TRBV6-5 to TRBJ1-5, with a weak D call TRBD1 (6 bases). V was pared by 6 bases and J by 3 bases, with 12 bases between. The CDR3 is 14 residues long. Germline V gives CDR1 MNHEY, CDR2 SVGAGI. CDR3: CASRGALPNQPQHF. The CDR3 DNA reads TGTGCCAGCAGGGGGGCATTACCCAATCAGCCCCAGCATTTT.

This chain joins TRBV7-8 and TRBJ2-1; no clear D gene. Germline lookup yields CDR1 SGHVS and CDR2 FQNEAQ. Trimming took 5 bases from V and 6 from J, leaving 17 bases between them. The CDR3 contains 15 residues. For the CDR3, the DNA is TGTGCCAGCAGCCCCCCGGTGGTTATTTCCAATGAGCAGTTCTTC. Amino acid sequence: CASSPPVVISNEQFF.

The chain recombines TRBV5-6 with TRBJ2-7; the D gene is possibly TRBD2 (5 bases). The CDR3 has 13 residues. Trimming shortened V by 4 bases and J by 5 bases, and 13 bases separated the two germline ends. Germline loops: CDR1 SGHDT, CDR2 YYEEEE. CDR3 nucleotide sequence: TGTGCCAGCAGCCCCCGGTGGCGGGACGAGCAGTACTTC. Its translation: CASSPRWRDEQYF.